Presented here are 23 T cell receptor beta chains from one specimen sequenced in a study of T cell repertoires in ileal Crohn's disease. The protocol was immunoSEQ multiplex PCR, while the TCRdb copy is restricted to in-frame clones and leaves out a portion. The sample lists some 15,000 clones; less than 65% were seen once. The sample taken for sequencing was ileal tissue. Every receptor here comes from an adult with Crohn's disease.

This clone showed up just a few times. The V gene is TRBV27, the J gene TRBJ1-2; D not resolved. Trimming removed 4 bases at V and 4 bases at J, with 13 bases between. Per germline, CDR1 MNHEY and CDR2 SMNVEV (reference sequence). The length of the CDR3 is 14 residues. The CDR3 protein is CASSSTPRGYGYTF. CDR3 nucleotides: TGTGCCAGCAGTTCGACCCCACGCGGCTATGGCTACACCTTC.

The V call is TRBV7-9, the J call TRBJ2-1; 10 nucleotides agree with TRBD2. The junction had 19 bases not matched to a gene; V was cut back by 4 bases and J by 13 bases. The V gene's germline CDR1 is SEHNR and CDR2 FQNEAQ (reference sequence). This CDR3 comprises 17 residues. The CDR3 nucleotides are TGTGCCAGCAGCTCCGGGGAAAGGGCTAGCGGGAGTTTAACTCAGTTCTTC. This translates into CASSSGERASGSLTQFF.

This chain joins TRBV27 and TRBJ2-1; D might be TRBD2 (5 bases). Per the germline V gene, CDR1 is MNHEY and CDR2 is SMNVEV (reference sequence). The CDR3 is 13 residues long. V lost 6 bases and J lost 4, with 10 bases in between. The chain's CDR3 is CASSGGLYNEQFF. Written as DNA, the CDR3 is TGTGCCAGCAGCGGAGGTTTGTACAATGAGCAGTTCTTC.

By frequency in the sample, this clone is medium-sized (0.01 to 0.1%). The chain has TRBV6-5 and TRBJ2-2; the D is unclear. V shed 6 bases and J shed 2 bases, with 10 bases lying between them. The CDR3 extends over 14 amino acids. The germline CDR1 and CDR2 sequences are MNHEY and SVGAGI. The CDR3 coding sequence is TGTGCCAGCAGCCGGTATATTAACACCGGGGAGCTGTTTTTT. Amino acid sequence: CASSRYINTGELFF.

The chain has TRBV5-1 and TRBJ2-2; 9 bases fit TRBD2. This CDR3 comprises 16 residues. Germline values: CDR1 SGHRS, CDR2 YFSETQ. V shed 7 bases, J shed 3 bases, and the junction held 10 bases outside the gene matches. The CDR3 here is CASRILAGSDTGELFF. CDR3 sequence (DNA): TGCGCCAGCCGCATACTAGCGGGCAGTGACACCGGGGAGCTGTTTTTT.

The chain recombines TRBV6-4 with TRBJ2-3, with 7 bases matching TRBD1. This CDR3 contains 15 residues. Germline CDR1 MRHNA, CDR2 SNTAGT. The J segment lost 3 bases and the V segment lost 6 bases, leaving 9 bases of the junction unmatched. The CDR3 spells CASSEGGGGTDTQYF. CDR3 DNA sequence: TGTGCCAGCAGCGAAGGGGGCGGTGGGACAGATACGCAGTATTTT.

The V call is TRBV6-1, the J call TRBJ1-5; a possible D gene is TRBD1 (5 bases). V lost 6 bases and J lost 7, with 13 bases in between. The CDR3 totals 13 residues. Germline CDR1 MNHNS, CDR2 SASEGT. CDR3 amino acids: CASSRQLGQPQHF. The CDR3 DNA sequence: TGTGCCAGCAGCCGACAGTTAGGACAGCCCCAGCATTTT.

This rearrangement joins TRBV7-8 to TRBJ2-7; D might be TRBD1 (5 bases). V shed 5 bases and J shed 0 bases, with 14 bases lying between them. There are 15 residues in the CDR3. CDR1 SGHVS and CDR2 FQNEAQ come from the germline V gene. CDR3 region: CASSTDRRSSYEQYF. CDR3 sequence (DNA): TGTGCCAGCAGCACAGACAGACGGAGCTCCTACGAGCAGTACTTC.

As regards this clone: The sample carries other DNA sequences with the same CDR3. V usage is TRBV30 and J usage is TRBJ2-5; 10 nucleotides agree with TRBD2. The J segment lost 4 bases and the V segment lost 2 bases, leaving 4 bases of the junction unmatched. Germline-derived CDR1 and CDR2 are GTSNPN and SVGIG (reference sequence). The CDR3 loop spans 14 amino acids. The CDR3 DNA sequence: TGTGCCTGGAGTTCGGGACTAGCGACAGAGACCCAGTACTTC. This sequence encodes CAWSSGLATETQYF.

The CDR3 nucleotides are TGTGCCAGCAGCCCTAGCGGGGAAATATACAATGAGCAGTTCTTC. This encodes CASSPSGEIYNEQFF. The chain has TRBV27 and TRBJ2-1; TRBD2 matches at 9 bases. V was pared by 6 bases and J by 4 bases, with 7 bases of the junction left unmatched. Per germline, CDR1 MNHEY and CDR2 SMNVEV (reference sequence). The CDR3 is made up of 15 amino acids.

This rearrangement joins TRBV12-2 to TRBJ2-2; the DNA was not used to check the table's D call, TRBD1. TRBV12-2 is a documented pseudogene. The CDR3 covers 16 residues. CDR3 amino acids: CASRSSDRGNTGELFF. CDR3 nucleotide sequence: TGTGCAAGTCGCTCCTCTGACAGGGGGAACACCGGGGAGCTGTTTTTT.

The V call is TRBV7-8, the J call TRBJ1-1; 10 bases map to TRBD1. Germline CDR1 SGHVS, CDR2 FQNEAQ. V dropped 2 bases and J dropped 5; count of bases not matched to a gene: 11. The CDR3 has 17 amino acids. CDR3 amino acids: CASSLLGQGFLGTEAFF. Written as DNA, the CDR3 is TGTGCCAGCAGCTTACTGGGACAGGGGTTTTTGGGGACTGAAGCTTTCTTT.

The rearrangement links TRBV10-3 to TRBJ2-1; D is unclear. The CDR3 extends over 11 amino acids. Germline lookup yields CDR1 ENHRY and CDR2 SYGVKD. V lost 4 bases, J lost 8 bases, and 6 bases lay in between. CDR3 region: CAISGRDEQFF. DNA for the CDR3: TGTGCCATCAGTGGTAGAGATGAGCAGTTCTTC.

The rearrangement links TRBV5-1 to TRBJ2-3, with 13 bases matching TRBD2. In germline, CDR1 is SGHRS, CDR2 YFSETQ. The CDR3 is 15 amino acids. Trimming took 7 bases from V and 2 from J; bases not matched to a gene: 4. CDR3 sequence reads: CASRTSGGYTDTQYF. For the CDR3, the DNA is TGCGCCAGCCGGACTAGCGGGGGATACACAGATACGCAGTATTTT.

This clone was counted a few times. The chain joins TRBV28 to TRBJ2-7; 10 nucleotides match TRBD2. Germline lookup yields CDR1 MDHEN and CDR2 SYDVKM. V lost 1 base and J lost 4; bases outside the gene matches: 4. CDR3 size: 15 residues. CDR3 sequence (DNA): TGTGCCAGCAGTTTATATAGCGGGAGGACGTACGAGCAGTACTTC. Translating it yields CASSLYSGRTYEQYF.

This clone is labeled as medium-sized. The chain combines TRBV2 with TRBJ2-3; TRBD2 agrees at 9 bases. The V segment lost 6 bases and the J segment 3 bases; nucleotides outside the gene matches: 10. The germline CDR1 and CDR2 sequences are SNHLY and FYNNEI. The CDR3 contains 16 residues. Here the CDR3 DNA reads TGTGCCAGCAGGAGGAGTAGCGGGAGTAAGACAGATACGCAGTATTTT. Its translation is CASRRSSGSKTDTQYF.

This sequence joins TRBV27 and TRBJ2-7, with D maybe TRBD2 (6 bases). The CDR3 sequence is 15 residues long. Germline V gene data show CDR1 as MNHEY and CDR2 as SMNVEV (reference sequence). Trimming removed 5 bases at V and 4 bases at J, with 18 bases between. CDR3: CASSGLGGARYEQYF. The CDR3 bases are TGTGCCAGCAGTGGCTTAGGAGGGGCTAGATACGAGCAGTACTTC.

The chain's CDR3 is CSVETGRNGYTF. The CDR3 DNA reads as TGCAGCGTTGAGACAGGGAGGAATGGCTACACCTTC. V gene TRBV29-1 combines with J gene TRBJ1-2; 7 bases match TRBD1. The V segment lost 3 bases and the J segment 6 bases; nucleotides outside the gene matches: 4. This CDR3 is 12 amino acids long. The germline V gene has CDR1 SQVTM and CDR2 ANQGSEA.

The genes are TRBV5-1 and TRBJ2-5; 7 bases fit TRBD2. TRBJ2-7 matches the DNA end more closely, so the J call is doubtful. Germline V gene lookup returns CDR1 SGHRS and CDR2 YFSETQ. This CDR3 region has 13 residues. This chain's CDR3 is CASSLTGGYEQYF. DNA for the CDR3: TGCGCCAGCAGCTTGACGGGGGGCTACGAGCAGTACTTC.

This sequence joins TRBV4-1 and TRBJ2-7; maybe TRBD1 (5 bases). The CDR3 covers 15 residues. Germline V gene data show CDR1 as MGHRA and CDR2 as YSYEKL. The ends were cut back, 6 bases at V and 2 bases at J, with 17 bases in the middle. Here the CDR3 DNA reads TGCGCCAGCAGTCCCAGGGTGGCCCAACCCTACGAGCAGTACTTC. Amino acid sequence: CASSPRVAQPYEQYF.

CDR3 protein: CASSEGSGSSTDTQYF. The CDR3 DNA is TGTGCCAGCAGTGAGGGGAGCGGGTCTAGCACAGATACGCAGTATTTT. V and J are TRBV2 and TRBJ2-3; possible D gene TRBD2, 6 bases. Germline V gives CDR1 SNHLY, CDR2 FYNNEI. V was trimmed by 3 bases and J by 0 bases, leaving 13 bases between them. The CDR3 length is 16 residues.

This rearrangement joins TRBV6-1 to TRBJ2-3; 9 positions match TRBD2. The CDR3 runs to 15 residues. Germline loops: CDR1 MNHNS, CDR2 SASEGT. Trimming at V came to 5 bases and at J to 3 bases, leaving 6 bases not matched to a gene. CDR3 nucleotide sequence: TGTGCCAGCAGTTTTAGCGGGAGCGAAACAGATACGCAGTATTTT. This translates into CASSFSGSETDTQYF.

The V call is TRBV18, the J call TRBJ1-2; 8 positions match TRBD1. Germline V gene sequence: CDR1 KGHSH, CDR2 LQKENI. There are 16 residues in the CDR3. After removal of 2 bases from V and 8 bases from J, the junction contained 13 bases not matched to a gene. CDR3 loop: CASSPAVAGGVQGYTF. For the CDR3, the DNA is TGTGCCAGCTCACCAGCGGTGGCAGGGGGCGTACAAGGCTACACCTTC.